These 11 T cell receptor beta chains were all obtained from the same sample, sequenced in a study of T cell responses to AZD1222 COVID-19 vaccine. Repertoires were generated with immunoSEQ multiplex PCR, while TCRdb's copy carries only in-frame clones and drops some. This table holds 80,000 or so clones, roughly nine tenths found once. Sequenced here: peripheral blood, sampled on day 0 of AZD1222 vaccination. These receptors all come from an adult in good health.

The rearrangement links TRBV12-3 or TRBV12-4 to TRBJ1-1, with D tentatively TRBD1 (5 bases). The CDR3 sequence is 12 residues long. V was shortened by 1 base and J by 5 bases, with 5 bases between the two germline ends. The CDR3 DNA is TGTGCCAGCAGTTTAGAGGGGACTGAAGCTTTCTTT. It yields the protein CASSLEGTEAFF.

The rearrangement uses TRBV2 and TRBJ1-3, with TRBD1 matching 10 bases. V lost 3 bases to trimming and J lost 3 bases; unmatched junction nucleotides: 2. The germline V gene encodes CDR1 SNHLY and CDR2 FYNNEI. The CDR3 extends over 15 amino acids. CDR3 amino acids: CASSDDRGLGNTIYF. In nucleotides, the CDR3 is TGTGCCAGCAGTGATGACAGGGGGCTTGGAAACACCATATATTTT. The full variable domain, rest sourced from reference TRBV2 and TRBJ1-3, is EPEVTQTPSHQVTQMGQEVILRCVPISNHLYFYWYRQILGQKVEFLVSFYNNEISEKSEIFDDQFSVERPDGSNFTLKIRSTKLEDSAMYFCASSDDRGLGNTIYFGEGSWLTVV.

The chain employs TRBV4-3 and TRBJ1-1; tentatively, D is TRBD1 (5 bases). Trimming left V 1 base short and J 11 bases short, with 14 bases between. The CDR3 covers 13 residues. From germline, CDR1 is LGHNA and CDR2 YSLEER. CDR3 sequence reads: CASSQGFGGMAFF. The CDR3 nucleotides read TGCGCCAGCAGCCAAGGTTTCGGGGGAATGGCTTTCTTT.

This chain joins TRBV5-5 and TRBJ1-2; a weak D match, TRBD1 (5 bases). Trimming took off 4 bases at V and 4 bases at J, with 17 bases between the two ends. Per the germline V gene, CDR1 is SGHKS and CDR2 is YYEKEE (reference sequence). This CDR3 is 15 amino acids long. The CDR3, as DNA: TGTGCCAGCAGCCCAGTGACAGAGCAGGCCTATGGCTACACCTTC. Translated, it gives CASSPVTEQAYGYTF.

This CDR3 reads CASSLSGQGKGTWGYTF. The CDR3 DNA sequence: TGTGCCAGCAGTTTGTCGGGACAGGGGAAAGGAACTTGGGGCTACACCTTC. The chain links TRBV28 to TRBJ1-2, with 10 bases matching TRBD1. Trimming at V came to 3 bases and at J to 8 bases, leaving 15 bases not matched to a gene. CDR3 length equals 17 residues. CDR1 is MDHEN, CDR2 SYDVKM, per germline.

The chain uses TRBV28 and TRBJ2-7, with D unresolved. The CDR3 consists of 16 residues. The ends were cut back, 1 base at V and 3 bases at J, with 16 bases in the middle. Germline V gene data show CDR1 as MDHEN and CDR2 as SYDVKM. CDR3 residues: CASSLSGSDFIYEQYF. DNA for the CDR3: TGTGCCAGCAGTTTATCAGGATCAGACTTTATCTACGAGCAGTACTTC. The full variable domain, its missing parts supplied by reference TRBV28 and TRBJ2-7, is DVKVTQSSRYLVKRTGEKVFLECVQDMDHENMFWYRQDPGLGLRLIYFSYDVKMKEKGDIPEGYSVSREKKERFSLILESASTNQTSMYLCASSLSGSDFIYEQYFGPGTRLTVT.

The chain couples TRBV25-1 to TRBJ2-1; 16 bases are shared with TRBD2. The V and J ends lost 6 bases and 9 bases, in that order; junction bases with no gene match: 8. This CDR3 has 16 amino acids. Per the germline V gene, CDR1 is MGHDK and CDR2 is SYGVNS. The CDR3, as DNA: TGTGCCAGCAGCCTAACGGGACTAGCGGGGGGGCTTGAGCAGTTCTTC. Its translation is CASSLTGLAGGLEQFF. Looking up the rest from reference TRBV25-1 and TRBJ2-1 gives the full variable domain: EADIYQTPRYLVIGTGKKITLECSQTMGHDKMYWYQQDPGMELHLIHYSYGVNSTEKGDLSSESTVSRIRTEHFPLTLESARPSHTSQYLCASSLTGLAGGLEQFFGPGTRLTVL.

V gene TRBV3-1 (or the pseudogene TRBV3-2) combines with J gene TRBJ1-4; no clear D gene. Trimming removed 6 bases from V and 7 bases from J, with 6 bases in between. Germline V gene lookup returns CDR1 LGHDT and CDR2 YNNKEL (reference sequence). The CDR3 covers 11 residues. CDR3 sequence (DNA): TGTGCCAGCAGGCGAGGTGAAAAACTGTTTTTT. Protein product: CASRRGEKLFF.

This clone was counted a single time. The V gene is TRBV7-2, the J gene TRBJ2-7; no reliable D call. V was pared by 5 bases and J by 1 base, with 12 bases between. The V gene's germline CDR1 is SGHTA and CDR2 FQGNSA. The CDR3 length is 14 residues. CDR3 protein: CASSPLPQSYEQYF. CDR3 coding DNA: TGTGCCAGCAGCCCACTCCCCCAATCCTACGAGCAGTACTTC.

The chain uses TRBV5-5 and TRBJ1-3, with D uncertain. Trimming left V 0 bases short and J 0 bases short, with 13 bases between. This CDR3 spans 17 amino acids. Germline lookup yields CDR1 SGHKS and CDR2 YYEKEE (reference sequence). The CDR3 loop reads CASSLAGRPSSGNTIYF. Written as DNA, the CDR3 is TGTGCCAGCAGCTTGGCCGGAAGACCGAGCTCTGGAAACACCATATATTTT. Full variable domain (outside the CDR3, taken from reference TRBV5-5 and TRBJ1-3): DAGVTQSPTHLIKTRGQQVTLRCSPISGHKSVSWYQQVLGQGPQFIFQYYEKEERGRGNFPDRFSARQFPNYSSELNVNALLLGDSALYLCASSLAGRPSSGNTIYFGEGSWLTVV.

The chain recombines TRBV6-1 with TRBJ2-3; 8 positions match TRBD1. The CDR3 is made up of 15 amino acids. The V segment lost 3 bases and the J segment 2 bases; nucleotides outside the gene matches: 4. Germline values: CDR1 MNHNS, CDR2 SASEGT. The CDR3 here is CASSDWQGATDTQYF. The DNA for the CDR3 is TGTGCCAGCAGTGATTGGCAGGGGGCCACAGATACGCAGTATTTT.